This TCR beta chain stems from a study of CXCR3-negative and CXCR3-positive naive CD8 T cells. Study overall: The dataset comprises 110 million to 150 million TRB reads in total, with about 1.5 +/- 0.3 million reads per library.

Overall study results and limits: Similar levels of surface CD5 were seen between naive subsets; TCR strength was inferred from TRB CDR3 properties. Once cells were cryopreserved, CXCR3 expression went down partly, and most assays used fresh PBMCs. The study found that naive CXCR3-negative and CXCR3-positive cells shared TRBV-TRBJ usage, while memory cells differed.

A note on this clonotype: Its antigen is as yet unknown.

TRB cDNA libraries were made by UMI-labeled 5' RACE. TCRdb reprocessed the 5' RACE reads, keeping one entry per CDR3 protein, no DNA. The sample holds about 80,000 distinct CDR3 sequences. The CDR3 is 15 amino acids. Source material: naive CXCR3- CD8+ T cells from blood. This sample's subset: CD45RO-CCR7+CD27+CD95- naive CD8+ T cells lacking CXCR3 (TNR3-). The TCR originated in a human donor in good health. Some clones in this sample may be carry-over from other donors' samples. This chain joins TRBV12-3 or TRBV12-4 and TRBJ2-1; TCRdb names TRBD2, which stays unverified in the absence of DNA. The CDR3 sequence is CASSFTSGAGEGQFF.